The 6 T cell receptor beta chains below come from one sample, sequenced in a study of type 1 and type 2 diabetes patients. PCR was run on genomic DNA. The TCR beta CDR3 region was amplified using 30 forward and 13 reverse primers. TCRdb recomputed calls from the multiplex PCR reads with MiXCR, one row per CDR3 protein. The table lists 250,000 to 300,000 distinct CDR3 sequences, 40% to 50% of them singletons, with 12% to 15% in the top ten. Sequences were obtained from peripheral blood mononuclear cells (PBMCs). All receptors come from a man younger than 35 with type 2 diabetes.

This clonotype was counted a few times. This chain joins TRBV20-1 and TRBJ1-2; 8 positions match TRBD1. CDR3 size: 15 residues. V was clipped by 5 bases and J by 4 bases; unmatched bases: 12. The germline gives CDR1 DFQATT, CDR2 SNEGSKA (reference sequence). DNA of the CDR3: TGCAGTGCTCCACGGCAGGGGGCAAACCTCTATGGCTACACCTTC. This sequence encodes CSAPRQGANLYGYTF.

This clonotype was seen more than once but under ten times. The chain couples TRBV2 to TRBJ2-3; D call uncertain. Germline values: CDR1 SNHLY, CDR2 FYNNEI. Between the trimmed V and J ends, which lost 0 bases and 0 bases, there was a span of 4 bases. The CDR3 spans 14 residues. CDR3 in DNA: TGTGCCAGCAGTGAAGCCACTAGCACAGATACGCAGTATTTT. It codes for CASSEATSTDTQYF.

This clonotype was observed a few times. The gene calls are TRBV7-2 and TRBJ2-1, with no clear D. The CDR3 has 13 amino acids. The germline CDR1 and CDR2 sequences are SGHTA and FQGNSA. V was clipped by 2 bases and J by 7 bases, with 9 bases between them. The CDR3 here is CASSLIRNNEQFF. The CDR3 bases are TGTGCCAGCAGCTTAATTCGAAATAATGAGCAGTTCTTC.

The V and J genes are TRBV30 and TRBJ2-1, with TRBD2 identical over 14 bases. The V and J ends lost 3 bases and 12 bases, in that order; junction bases with no gene match: 7. Germline V lookup: CDR1 GTSNPN, CDR2 SVGIG (reference sequence). The length of the CDR3 is 14 residues. This CDR3 is CAWSIGTSGSLQFF. CDR3 DNA sequence: TGTGCCTGGAGCATTGGGACTAGCGGGAGTTTGCAGTTCTTC.

CDR3 sequence reads: CASSLGPATQYF. The CDR3 DNA follows: TGTGCCAGCAGTTTGGGGCCGGCGACCCAGTACTTC. The gene calls are TRBV12-3 or TRBV12-4 and TRBJ2-5; D may be TRBD1 (5 bases). CDR3 size: 12 residues. V was cut by 3 bases and J by 7 bases, with 9 bases left in between.

The chain has TRBV20-1 and TRBJ1-2; a possible D gene is TRBD1 (6 bases). The CDR3 length is 13 residues. Germline V gene sequence: CDR1 DFQATT, CDR2 SNEGSKA (reference sequence). V was cut by 6 bases and J by 5 bases, with 16 bases left in between. As DNA, the CDR3 is TGCAGTGCGAGCAGGACAGACCATTATGGCTACACCTTC. This sequence encodes CSASRTDHYGYTF.